A selection of T cell receptor beta chains follows, all from one sample in a study of blood T cells in healthy people across ages. MiXCR, run by TCRdb on the 5' RACE reads, gives a single entry per CDR3 protein. The repertoire holds about 670,000 distinct CDR3 sequences, with 35% to 50% as singletons. The sequencing sample was made of blood. The receptor set was obtained from a man older than 75 in good health. CDR3s include the opening cysteine and the closing phenylalanine or tryptophan. The order of the fields is clone size, V gene, CDR3 length, J gene, CDR3 protein. Size is stated for part of the rows, as once, few or many counts, or as a class when the clone is expanded.

clone size: many
V gene: TRBV20-1
CDR3 length: 15
J gene: TRBJ2-1
CDR3 protein: CSAILRGTGGDEQFF

clone size: NA
V gene: TRBV7-2
CDR3 length: 14
J gene: TRBJ2-3
CDR3 protein: CASSLAVVGQSQYF

clone size: NA
V gene: TRBV7-9
CDR3 length: 17
J gene: TRBJ2-1
CDR3 protein: CASSLATSGRTYNEQFF

clone size: few
V gene: TRBV6-2/TRBV6-3
CDR3 length: 19
J gene: TRBJ2-1
CDR3 protein: CASSYAGWVLRDAHNEQFF

clone size: NA
V gene: TRBV3-1
CDR3 length: 14
J gene: NA
CDR3 protein: CASNRTSGRIEQYF

clone size: few
V gene: TRBV29-1
CDR3 length: 13
J gene: TRBJ2-7
CDR3 protein: CSVVPDGNYEQYF

clone size: NA
V gene: TRBV28
CDR3 length: 15
J gene: TRBJ2-3
CDR3 protein: CASSVMGQGHDTQYF

clone size: NA
V gene: TRBV9
CDR3 length: 18
J gene: NA
CDR3 protein: CASSVGGRGGMVYNEQYF

clone size: NA
V gene: TRBV7-2
CDR3 length: 14
J gene: TRBJ2-2
CDR3 protein: CASSLDRASGELFF

clone size: NA
V gene: TRBV3-1
CDR3 length: 14
J gene: TRBJ2-5
CDR3 protein: CASSQEGKQQTQYF

clone size: once
V gene: TRBV5-6
CDR3 length: 17
J gene: TRBJ2-2
CDR3 protein: CASSLELAGAGTGELFF

clone size: NA
V gene: TRBV9
CDR3 length: 14
J gene: TRBJ2-7
CDR3 protein: CASSVAAGDDEQYF

clone size: many
V gene: TRBV6-2/TRBV6-3
CDR3 length: 15
J gene: TRBJ2-7
CDR3 protein: CASSLLRTEPYEQYF

clone size: NA
V gene: TRBV11-3
CDR3 length: 16
J gene: TRBJ2-1
CDR3 protein: CASSGTLRGGFDEQFF

clone size: many
V gene: TRBV5-5
CDR3 length: 15
J gene: TRBJ2-5
CDR3 protein: CASSLVGNSQETQYF

clone size: NA
V gene: TRBV7-6
CDR3 length: 15
J gene: TRBJ1-2
CDR3 protein: CAGSPRGSPNGGYTF

clone size: NA
V gene: TRBV20-1
CDR3 length: 12
J gene: NA
CDR3 protein: CSAGTSLETQYF

clone size: NA
V gene: TRBV7-9
CDR3 length: 17
J gene: TRBJ1-6
CDR3 protein: CASSRPGTGVRNSPFHF

clone size: many
V gene: TRBV29-1
CDR3 length: 15
J gene: TRBJ2-7
CDR3 protein: CSVATGLLSSYEQYF

clone size: few
V gene: TRBV12-3/TRBV12-4
CDR3 length: 20
J gene: TRBJ2-6
CDR3 protein: CASSPNDIGQGLSGANVLTF

clone size: NA
V gene: TRBV5-1
CDR3 length: 14
J gene: TRBJ2-7
CDR3 protein: CASSLQGPIHEQYF

clone size: NA
V gene: TRBV11-2
CDR3 length: 15
J gene: TRBJ2-7
CDR3 protein: CASSVPGLAGVLQYF

clone size: NA
V gene: TRBV7-2
CDR3 length: 13
J gene: TRBJ1-6
CDR3 protein: CASSLRDGSPLHF

clone size: few
V gene: TRBV7-2
CDR3 length: 15
J gene: TRBJ2-7
CDR3 protein: CASSLVRTILYEQYF

clone size: NA
V gene: TRBV12-3/TRBV12-4
CDR3 length: 16
J gene: TRBJ2-1
CDR3 protein: CASSFMLAGEYNEQFF

clone size: NA
V gene: TRBV29-1
CDR3 length: 15
J gene: TRBJ2-7
CDR3 protein: CGVESPTGTSYEQYF

clone size: NA
V gene: TRBV15
CDR3 length: 15
J gene: TRBJ2-5
CDR3 protein: CATSSRTGRRETQYF

clone size: NA
V gene: TRBV18
CDR3 length: 15
J gene: TRBJ2-7
CDR3 protein: CASSPTPSGAYEQYF

clone size: NA
V gene: TRBV7-3
CDR3 length: 18
J gene: TRBJ2-6
CDR3 protein: CASTNLLAGASGANVLTF

clone size: NA
V gene: TRBV12-3/TRBV12-4
CDR3 length: 14
J gene: TRBJ2-1
CDR3 protein: CASRAGDFKNEQFF

clone size: few
V gene: TRBV5-6
CDR3 length: 17
J gene: TRBJ1-6
CDR3 protein: CASSPQISGGRNSPLHF

clone size: few
V gene: TRBV7-3
CDR3 length: 13
J gene: TRBJ2-3
CDR3 protein: CASSLYTTDTQYF

clone size: NA
V gene: TRBV12-3/TRBV12-4
CDR3 length: 16
J gene: TRBJ2-7
CDR3 protein: CAGSFQLAGGRNEQYF

clone size: NA
V gene: TRBV7-2
CDR3 length: 17
J gene: TRBJ2-3
CDR3 protein: CASSSTSGGIKTDTQYF

clone size: NA
V gene: TRBV7-9
CDR3 length: 15
J gene: TRBJ1-5
CDR3 protein: CASSLAEGGDQPQHF

clone size: NA
V gene: TRBV14
CDR3 length: 15
J gene: TRBJ1-1
CDR3 protein: CASSQKWDRNTEAFF

clone size: NA
V gene: TRBV7-9
CDR3 length: 15
J gene: TRBJ2-2
CDR3 protein: CASSFWGRDTGELFF

clone size: few
V gene: TRBV3-1
CDR3 length: 15
J gene: TRBJ2-1
CDR3 protein: CASSQAARGGNEQFF

clone size: many
V gene: TRBV7-2
CDR3 length: 14
J gene: TRBJ1-6
CDR3 protein: CASSLDQGDSPLHF

clone size: few
V gene: TRBV24-1
CDR3 length: 18
J gene: TRBJ2-5
CDR3 protein: CATSDSGGGGHIRETQYF